This T cell receptor beta chain comes out of a study of cytomegalovirus exposure and HLA in healthy donors. This CDR3 region has 14 residues. The germline V gene has CDR1 SGHAT and CDR2 FQNNGV. PCR was performed using 60 Vbeta and 13 Jbeta primers. This table comes from immunoSEQ multiplex PCR, and its TCRdb copy is limited to in-frame clones, with some not included. The sample includes some 150,000 clones, around three fifths seen only once; the top ten take around 3%. Study conclusions and caveats: Associated with cytomegalovirus, according to the listing, were around 160 TCR beta chains. Cytomegalovirus status was reportedly diagnosed by the classifier with high specificity and sensitivity. Earlier analysis found most TCR beta V segments productive about 87% or about 30% of the time. In vitro checks showed that a few CMV-associated chains really do target CMV antigens.

Remarks on this clone: Its antigen is undetermined. Its ends do not fully match the called genes, so a read error is possible.

The TCR sequence derives from a woman in her 30s in good health and CMV-seropositive. The V call is TRBV11-2, the J call TRBJ2-1; D is unresolved. Material: PBMCs. CDR3 in DNA: TGTGACAGCAGCTTAGATCCCCCCGGGAATGAGCAGTTCTTC. This gives the protein CDSSLDPPGNEQFF.